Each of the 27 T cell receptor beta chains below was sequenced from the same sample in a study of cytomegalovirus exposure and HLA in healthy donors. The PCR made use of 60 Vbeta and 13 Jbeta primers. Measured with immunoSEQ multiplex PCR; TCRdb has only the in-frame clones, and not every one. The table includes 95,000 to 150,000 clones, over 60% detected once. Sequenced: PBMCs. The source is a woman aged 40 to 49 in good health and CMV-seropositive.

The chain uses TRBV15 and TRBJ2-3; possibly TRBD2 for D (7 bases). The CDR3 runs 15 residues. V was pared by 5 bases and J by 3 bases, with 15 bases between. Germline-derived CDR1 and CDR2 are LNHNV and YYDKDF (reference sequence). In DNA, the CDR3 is TGTGCCACCAGCTCCCACGGGGGGCCAACAGATACGCAGTATTTT. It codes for CATSSHGGPTDTQYF.

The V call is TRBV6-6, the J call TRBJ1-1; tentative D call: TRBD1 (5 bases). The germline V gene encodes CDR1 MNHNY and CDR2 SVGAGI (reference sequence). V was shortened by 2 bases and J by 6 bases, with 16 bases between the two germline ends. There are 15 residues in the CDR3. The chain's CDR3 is CASSYPPVGAAEAFF. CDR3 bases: TGTGCCAGCAGTTACCCGCCGGTAGGGGCGGCTGAAGCTTTCTTT.

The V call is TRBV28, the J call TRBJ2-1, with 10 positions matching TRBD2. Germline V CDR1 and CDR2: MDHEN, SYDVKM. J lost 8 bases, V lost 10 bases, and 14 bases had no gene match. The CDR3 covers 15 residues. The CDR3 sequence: CATHLPSGTSDEQFF. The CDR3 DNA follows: TGTGCCACACACCTTCCTTCCGGGACTAGCGATGAGCAGTTCTTC. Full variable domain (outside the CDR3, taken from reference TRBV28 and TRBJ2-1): DVKVTQSSRYLVKRTGEKVFLECVQDMDHENMFWYRQDPGLGLRLIYFSYDVKMKEKGDIPEGYSVSREKKERFSLILESASTNQTSMYLCATHLPSGTSDEQFFGPGTRLTVL.

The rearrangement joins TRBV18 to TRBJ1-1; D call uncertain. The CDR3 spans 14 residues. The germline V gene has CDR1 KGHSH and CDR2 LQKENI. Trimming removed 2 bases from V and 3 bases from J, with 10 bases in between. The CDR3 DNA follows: TGTGCCAGCTCACCAAGCATGGGAGACACTGAAGCTTTCTTT. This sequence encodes CASSPSMGDTEAFF.

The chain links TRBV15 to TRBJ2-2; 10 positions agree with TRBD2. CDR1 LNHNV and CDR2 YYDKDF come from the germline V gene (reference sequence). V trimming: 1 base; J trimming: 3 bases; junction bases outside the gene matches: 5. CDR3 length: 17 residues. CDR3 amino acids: CATSRASGGTYTGELFF. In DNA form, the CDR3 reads TGTGCCACCAGCAGAGCTAGCGGGGGAACATACACCGGGGAGCTGTTTTTT.

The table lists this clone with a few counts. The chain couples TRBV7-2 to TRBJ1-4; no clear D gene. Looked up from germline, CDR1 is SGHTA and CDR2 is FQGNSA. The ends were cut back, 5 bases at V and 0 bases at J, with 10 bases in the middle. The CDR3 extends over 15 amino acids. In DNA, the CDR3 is TGTGCCAGCAGCCCCCCGGGAGCAACTAATGAAAAACTGTTTTTT. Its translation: CASSPPGATNEKLFF.

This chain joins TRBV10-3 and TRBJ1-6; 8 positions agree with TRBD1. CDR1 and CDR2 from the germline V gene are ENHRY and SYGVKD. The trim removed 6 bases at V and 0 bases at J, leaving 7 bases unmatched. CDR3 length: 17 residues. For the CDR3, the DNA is TGTGCCATCAGCCCACAGGGGGGTAGCTCCTATAATTCACCCCTCCACTTT. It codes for CAISPQGGSSYNSPLHF.

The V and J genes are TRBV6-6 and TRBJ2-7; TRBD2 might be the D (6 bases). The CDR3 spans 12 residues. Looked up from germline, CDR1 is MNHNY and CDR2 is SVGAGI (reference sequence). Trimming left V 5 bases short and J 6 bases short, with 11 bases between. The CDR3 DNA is TGTGCCAGCAGTGGCGAGGAGGGCGAGCAGTACTTC. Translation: CASSGEEGEQYF.

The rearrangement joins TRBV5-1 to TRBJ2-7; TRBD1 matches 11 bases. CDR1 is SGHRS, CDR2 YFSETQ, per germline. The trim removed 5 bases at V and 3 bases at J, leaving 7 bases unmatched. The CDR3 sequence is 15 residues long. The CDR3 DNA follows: TGCGCCAGCAGTCCCGGGACAGGGGGGATCTACGAGCAGTACTTC. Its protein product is CASSPGTGGIYEQYF.

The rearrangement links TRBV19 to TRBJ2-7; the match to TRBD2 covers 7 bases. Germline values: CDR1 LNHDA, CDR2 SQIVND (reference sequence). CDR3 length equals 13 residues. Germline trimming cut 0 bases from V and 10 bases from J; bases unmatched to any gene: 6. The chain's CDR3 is CASSIDRRGLQYF. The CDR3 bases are TGTGCCAGTAGTATAGATAGGAGGGGACTACAGTACTTC.

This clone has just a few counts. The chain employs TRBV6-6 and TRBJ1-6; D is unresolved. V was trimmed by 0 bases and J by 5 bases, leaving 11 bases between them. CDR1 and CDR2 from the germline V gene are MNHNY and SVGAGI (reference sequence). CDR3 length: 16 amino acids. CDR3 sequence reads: CASSYSNRKNNSPLHF. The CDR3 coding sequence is TGTGCCAGCAGTTACTCAAACAGAAAAAATAATTCACCCCTCCACTTT.

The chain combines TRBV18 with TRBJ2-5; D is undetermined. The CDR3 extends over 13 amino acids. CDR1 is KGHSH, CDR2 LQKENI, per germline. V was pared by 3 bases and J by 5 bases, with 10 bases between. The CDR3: CASSPLEAETQYF. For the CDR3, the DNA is TGTGCCAGCTCACCCCTAGAGGCGGAGACCCAGTACTTC.

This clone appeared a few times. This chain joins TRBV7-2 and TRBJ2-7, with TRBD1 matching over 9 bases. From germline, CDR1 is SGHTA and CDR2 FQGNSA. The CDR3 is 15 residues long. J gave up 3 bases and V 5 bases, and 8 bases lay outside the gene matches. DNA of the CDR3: TGTGCCAGCAGCCCTACCGCGGGACAGGGCTACGAGCAGTACTTC. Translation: CASSPTAGQGYEQYF.

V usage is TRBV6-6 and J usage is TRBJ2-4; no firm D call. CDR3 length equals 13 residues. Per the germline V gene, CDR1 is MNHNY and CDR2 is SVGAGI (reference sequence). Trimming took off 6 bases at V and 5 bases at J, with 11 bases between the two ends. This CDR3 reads CASSLNEENIQYF. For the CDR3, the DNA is TGTGCCAGCAGCCTTAACGAGGAAAACATTCAGTACTTC.

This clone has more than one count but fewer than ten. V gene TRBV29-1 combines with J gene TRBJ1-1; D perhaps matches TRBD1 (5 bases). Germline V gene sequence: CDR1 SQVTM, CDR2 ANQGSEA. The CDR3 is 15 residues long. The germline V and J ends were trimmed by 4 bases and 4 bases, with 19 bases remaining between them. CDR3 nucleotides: TGCAGCGTTGCGCTGATCAGGGAAATATCCACTGAAGCTTTCTTT. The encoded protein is CSVALIREISTEAFF. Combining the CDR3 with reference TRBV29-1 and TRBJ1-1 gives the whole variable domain SAVISQKPSRDICQRGTSLTIQCQVDSQVTMMFWYRQQPGQSLTLIATANQGSEATYESGFVIDKFPISRPNLTFSTLTVSNMSPEDSSIYLCSVALIREISTEAFFGQGTRLTVV.

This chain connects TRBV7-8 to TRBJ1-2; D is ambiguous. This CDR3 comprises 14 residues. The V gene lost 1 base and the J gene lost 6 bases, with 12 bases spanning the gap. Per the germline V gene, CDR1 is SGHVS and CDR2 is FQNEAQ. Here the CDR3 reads CASSLDERENGYTF. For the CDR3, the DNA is TGTGCCAGCAGCTTAGACGAGAGGGAAAATGGCTACACCTTC. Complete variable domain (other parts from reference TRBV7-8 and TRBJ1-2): GAGVSQSPRYKVAKRGQDVALRCDPISGHVSLFWYQQALGQGPEFLTYFQNEAQLDKSGLPSDRFFAERPEGSVSTLKIQRTQQEDSAVYLCASSLDERENGYTFGSGTRLTVV.

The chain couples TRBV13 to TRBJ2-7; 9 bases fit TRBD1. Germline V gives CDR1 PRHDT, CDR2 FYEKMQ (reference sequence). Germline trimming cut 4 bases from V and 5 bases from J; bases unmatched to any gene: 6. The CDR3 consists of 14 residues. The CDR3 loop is CASSSGTGIHEQYF. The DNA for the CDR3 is TGTGCCAGCAGCTCCGGGACAGGGATCCACGAGCAGTACTTC. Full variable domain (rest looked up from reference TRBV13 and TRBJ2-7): AAGVIQSPRHLIKEKRETATLKCYPIPRHDTVYWYQQGPGQDPQFLISFYEKMQSDKGSIPDRFSAQQFSDYHSELNMSSLELGDSALYFCASSSGTGIHEQYFGPGTRLTVT.

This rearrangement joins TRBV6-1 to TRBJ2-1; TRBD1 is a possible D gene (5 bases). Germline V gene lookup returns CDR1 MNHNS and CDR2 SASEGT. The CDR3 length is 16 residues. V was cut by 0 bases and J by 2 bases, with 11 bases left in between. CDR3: CASSEARAGPYNEQFF. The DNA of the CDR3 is TGTGCCAGCAGTGAAGCCCGGGCAGGGCCCTACAATGAGCAGTTCTTC.

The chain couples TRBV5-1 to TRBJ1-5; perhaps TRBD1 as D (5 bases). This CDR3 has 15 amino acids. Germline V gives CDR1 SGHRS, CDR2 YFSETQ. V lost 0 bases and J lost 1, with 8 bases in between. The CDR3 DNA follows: TGCGCCAGCAGCTTGGGGACAACGAGCAATCAGCCCCAGCATTTT. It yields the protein CASSLGTTSNQPQHF.

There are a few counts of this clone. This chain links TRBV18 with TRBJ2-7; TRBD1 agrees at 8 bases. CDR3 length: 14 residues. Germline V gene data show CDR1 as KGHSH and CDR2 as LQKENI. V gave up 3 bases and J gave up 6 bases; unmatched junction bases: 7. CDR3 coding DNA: TGTGCCAGCTCACCCGGGACAGGCTCTTCCGAGCAGTACTTC. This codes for CASSPGTGSSEQYF.

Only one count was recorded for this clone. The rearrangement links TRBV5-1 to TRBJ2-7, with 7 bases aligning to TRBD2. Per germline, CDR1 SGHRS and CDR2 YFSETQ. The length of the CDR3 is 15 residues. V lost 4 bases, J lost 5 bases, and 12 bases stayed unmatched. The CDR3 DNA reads TGCGCCAGCAGCCCCCCCGAGACTAGCATGAACGAGCAGTACTTC. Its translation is CASSPPETSMNEQYF.

Here the CDR3 reads CASSSPSLNEQYF. In nucleotides, the CDR3 is TGTGCCAGCAGTTCCCCCTCTCTAAACGAGCAGTACTTC. The chain couples TRBV6-6 to TRBJ2-7, with D uncertain. Germline CDR1 is MNHNY and CDR2 is SVGAGI (reference sequence). V gave up 4 bases and J gave up 5 bases, with 12 bases separating them. The CDR3 has 13 residues.

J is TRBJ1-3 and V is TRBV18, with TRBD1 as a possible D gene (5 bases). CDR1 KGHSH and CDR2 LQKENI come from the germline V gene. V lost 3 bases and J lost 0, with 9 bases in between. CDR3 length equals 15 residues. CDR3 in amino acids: CASSPTASSGNTIYF. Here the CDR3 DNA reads TGTGCCAGCTCACCGACAGCTAGCTCTGGAAACACCATATATTTT.

The CDR3 region is CASSLGTSGSFQETQYF. The CDR3 nucleotides are TGTGCCAGCAGCTTAGGGACTAGCGGGAGTTTCCAAGAGACCCAGTACTTC. The rearrangement joins TRBV11-2 to TRBJ2-5; TRBD2 aligns across 13 bases. The trim removed 1 base at V and 1 base at J, leaving 3 bases unmatched. CDR3 length: 17 amino acids. Germline CDR1 reads SGHAT; CDR2 reads FQNNGV. The entire variable domain, with the rest obtained from reference TRBV11-2 and TRBJ2-5, is as follows: EAGVAQSPRYKIIEKRQSVAFWCNPISGHATLYWYQQILGQGPKLLIQFQNNGVVDDSQLPKDRFSAERLKGVDSTLKIQPAKLEDSAVYLCASSLGTSGSFQETQYFGPGTRLLVL.

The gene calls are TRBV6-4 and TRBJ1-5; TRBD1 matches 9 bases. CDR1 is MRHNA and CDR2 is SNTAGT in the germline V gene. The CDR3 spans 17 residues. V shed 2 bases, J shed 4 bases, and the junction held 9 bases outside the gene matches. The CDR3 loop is CASSDRLGDRENQPQHF. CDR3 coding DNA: TGTGCCAGCAGTGACAGGTTAGGGGACAGGGAAAATCAGCCCCAGCATTTT.

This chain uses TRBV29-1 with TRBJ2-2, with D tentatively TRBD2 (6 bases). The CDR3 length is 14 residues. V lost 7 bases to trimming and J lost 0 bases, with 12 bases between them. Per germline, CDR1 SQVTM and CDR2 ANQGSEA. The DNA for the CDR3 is TGCAGCGCCCTAGGGGAGGCGAACACCGGGGAGCTGTTTTTT. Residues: CSALGEANTGELFF.

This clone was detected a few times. CDR3 amino acids: CASSLVDGVSTDTQYF. The CDR3 DNA sequence: TGCGCCAGCAGCTTGGTTGACGGGGTGAGCACAGATACGCAGTATTTT. V and J are TRBV5-1 and TRBJ2-3; a weak D match, TRBD2 (5 bases). V lost 0 bases, J lost 0 bases, and 11 bases lay in between. The germline V gene encodes CDR1 SGHRS and CDR2 YFSETQ. The CDR3 is 16 residues long. The variable domain in full, completed from reference TRBV5-1 and TRBJ2-3, reads KAGVTQTPRYLIKTRGQQVTLSCSPISGHRSVSWYQQTPGQGLQFLFEYFSETQRNKGNFPGRFSGRQFSNSRSEMNVSTLELGDSALYLCASSLVDGVSTDTQYFGPGTRLTVL.